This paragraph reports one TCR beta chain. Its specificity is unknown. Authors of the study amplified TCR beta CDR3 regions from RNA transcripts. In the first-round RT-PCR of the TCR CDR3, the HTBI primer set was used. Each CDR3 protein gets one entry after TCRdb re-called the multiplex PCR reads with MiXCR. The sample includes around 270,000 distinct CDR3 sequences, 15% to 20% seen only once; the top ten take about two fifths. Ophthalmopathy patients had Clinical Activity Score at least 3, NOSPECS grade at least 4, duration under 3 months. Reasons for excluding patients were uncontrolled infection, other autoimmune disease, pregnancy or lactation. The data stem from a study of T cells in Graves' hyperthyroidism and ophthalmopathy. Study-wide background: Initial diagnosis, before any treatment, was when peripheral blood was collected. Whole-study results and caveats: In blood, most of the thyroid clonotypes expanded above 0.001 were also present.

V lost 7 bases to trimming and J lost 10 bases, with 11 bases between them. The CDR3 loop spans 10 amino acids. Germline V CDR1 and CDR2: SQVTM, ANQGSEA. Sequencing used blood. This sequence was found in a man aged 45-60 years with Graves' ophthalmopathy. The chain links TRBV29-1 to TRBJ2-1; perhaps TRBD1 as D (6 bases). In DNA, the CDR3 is TGCAGCGCTTCAGGGGTCGAGCAGTTCTTC. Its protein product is CSASGVEQFF.